A single sample is the source of the 17 T cell receptor beta chains below, sequenced in a study of T cell responses to AZD1222 COVID-19 vaccine. The assay was immunoSEQ multiplex PCR, and TCRdb's table has in-frame clones only and misses some. The data contain about 57,000 clones, around 85% of them singletons. Sequenced material: peripheral blood, taken on day 0 of AZD1222 vaccination. Every receptor here comes from an adult in good health.

V usage is TRBV20-1 and J usage is TRBJ1-5; unclear D gene. Germline CDR1 and CDR2: DFQATT and SNEGSKA (reference sequence). There are 11 residues in the CDR3. Trimming stripped 5 bases from V and 6 bases from J, with 8 bases between. The CDR3 loop is CSAGIGQPQHF. CDR3 DNA: TGCAGTGCTGGGATAGGTCAGCCCCAGCATTTT.

V is TRBV11-2 and J is TRBJ2-1, with 10 bases identical to TRBD2. CDR1 is SGHAT, CDR2 FQNNGV, per germline. Losses at the gene ends were 6 bases for V and 2 bases for J; bases not matched to a gene: 1. The CDR3 covers 14 residues. The CDR3 is CASRTSGTYNEQFF. The CDR3 nucleotides are TGTGCCAGCAGAACTAGCGGGACCTACAATGAGCAGTTCTTC. Supplemented by reference TRBV11-2 and TRBJ2-1, the full variable domain reads EAGVAQSPRYKIIEKRQSVAFWCNPISGHATLYWYQQILGQGPKLLIQFQNNGVVDDSQLPKDRFSAERLKGVDSTLKIQPAKLEDSAVYLCASRTSGTYNEQFFGPGTRLTVL.

This sequence joins TRBV9 and TRBJ1-5; no firm D call. CDR3 length equals 14 residues. Germline V gene sequence: CDR1 SGDLS, CDR2 YYNGEE. Trimming stripped 4 bases from V and 0 bases from J, with 8 bases between. CDR3: CASSREDSNQPQHF. In DNA, the CDR3 is TGTGCCAGCAGCCGAGAAGATAGCAATCAGCCCCAGCATTTT.

J is TRBJ1-3 and V is TRBV2, with 10 positions matching TRBD1. J lost 4 bases, V lost 4 bases, and 4 bases had no gene match. CDR3 length: 15 residues. From germline, CDR1 is SNHLY and CDR2 FYNNEI. The CDR3 is CASSVSGQGGNTIYF. The CDR3 region has the DNA TGTGCCAGCAGTGTGTCGGGACAGGGGGGAAACACCATATATTTT.

V gene TRBV5-4 combines with J gene TRBJ1-6, with D unresolved. Deletions cut 0 bases from V and 6 bases from J, with 7 bases between. The germline gives CDR1 SGHNT, CDR2 YYREEE (reference sequence). The length of the CDR3 is 14 residues. CDR3 sequence: CASSLDSVNSPLHF. The CDR3 DNA is TGTGCCAGCAGCTTGGATTCCGTTAATTCACCCCTCCACTTT.

The chain has TRBV3-1 (or the pseudogene TRBV3-2) and TRBJ2-1; 8 nucleotides match TRBD1. Germline CDR1 reads LGHDT; CDR2 reads YNNKEL (reference sequence). V dropped 1 base and J dropped 6; count of bases not matched to a gene: 5. CDR3 length: 15 residues. CDR3 amino acids: CASSQGTGKGNEQFF. In nucleotides, the CDR3 is TGTGCCAGCAGCCAAGGGACAGGGAAGGGCAATGAGCAGTTCTTC.

This clone was seen just once. V is TRBV5-1 and J is TRBJ2-6; no clear D. With 1 base removed from V and 0 bases from J, the gap between germline ends came to 5 bases. CDR1 SGHRS and CDR2 YFSETQ come from the germline V gene. The CDR3 has 15 residues. This chain's CDR3 is CASSLTFSGANVLTF. CDR3 DNA: TGCGCCAGCAGCTTGACTTTCTCTGGGGCCAACGTCCTGACTTTC.

The chain uses TRBV28 and TRBJ2-6; D call uncertain. The V gene's germline CDR1 is MDHEN and CDR2 SYDVKM. The CDR3 spans 13 residues. Trimming stripped 10 bases from V and 2 bases from J, with 9 bases between. The DNA for the CDR3 is TGTGCCACTACGACACCTGGGGCCAACGTCCTGACTTTC. Protein sequence: CATTTPGANVLTF.

CDR3 nucleotide sequence: TGTGCCAGCAGCCAAGGAGAAAATGAAAAACTGTTTTTT. Residues: CASSQGENEKLFF. This chain connects TRBV3-1 (or the pseudogene TRBV3-2) to TRBJ1-4; D unclear. This CDR3 has 13 residues. Trimming left V 1 base short and J 5 bases short, with 5 bases between. Germline V CDR1 and CDR2: LGHDT, YNNKEL (reference sequence).

The gene calls are TRBV5-4 and TRBJ1-4, with D possibly matching TRBD1 (6 bases). The germline V and J ends were trimmed by 4 bases and 3 bases, with 13 bases remaining between them. From germline, CDR1 is SGHNT and CDR2 YYREEE (reference sequence). This CDR3 comprises 15 residues. The DNA of the CDR3 is TGTGCCAGCAGCCCAACAGGGACCGCTAATGAAAAACTGTTTTTT. Translated: CASSPTGTANEKLFF. The whole variable domain, filled in from reference TRBV5-4 and TRBJ1-4, reads ETGVTQSPTHLIKTRGQQVTLRCSSQSGHNTVSWYQQALGQGPQFIFQYYREEENGRGNFPPRFSGLQFPNYSSELNVNALELDDSALYLCASSPTGTANEKLFFGSGTQLSVL.

This chain links TRBV6-5 with TRBJ2-7; no definite D call. The CDR3 has 10 amino acids. The germline V gene encodes CDR1 MNHEY and CDR2 SVGAGI. Trimming removed 10 bases from V and 3 bases from J, with 7 bases in between. The DNA for the CDR3 is TGTGCCAACCGTCGCTACGAGCAGTACTTC. Protein: CANRRYEQYF.

The table lists this clone with a count of one. This chain uses TRBV5-6 with TRBJ1-3, with D unresolved. Trimming took off 6 bases at V and 0 bases at J, with 10 bases between the two ends. Germline values: CDR1 SGHDT, CDR2 YYEEEE. CDR3 length equals 14 residues. The CDR3 sequence is CASKDGYSGNTIYF. The CDR3 bases are TGTGCCAGCAAGGACGGCTACTCTGGAAACACCATATATTTT.

The V call is TRBV27, the J call TRBJ2-7; tentative D call: TRBD1 (6 bases). Deletions cut 10 bases from V and 2 bases from J, with 15 bases between. This CDR3 has 13 residues. In germline, CDR1 is MNHEY, CDR2 SMNVEV (reference sequence). The CDR3 reads CATRSWDTYEQYF. In DNA form, the CDR3 reads TGTGCCACCAGAAGCTGGGACACCTACGAGCAGTACTTC.

A single count supports this clone. The chain is built from TRBV6-5 and TRBJ2-7, with D perhaps being TRBD1 or TRBD2 (5 bases each). The V gene's germline CDR1 is MNHEY and CDR2 SVGAGI. The CDR3 is made up of 13 amino acids. Trimming shortened V by 0 bases and J by 9 bases, and 12 bases separated the two germline ends. CDR3 amino acids: CASSYSNTGPQYF. CDR3 nucleotides: TGTGCCAGCAGTTACTCGAATACGGGACCGCAGTACTTC.

V is TRBV10-3 and J is TRBJ1-2; the D gene is possibly TRBD1 (6 bases). V was shortened by 4 bases and J by 4 bases, with 25 bases between the two germline ends. Germline V gives CDR1 ENHRY, CDR2 SYGVKD. The length of the CDR3 is 18 residues. CDR3 DNA sequence: TGTGCCATCAGTGTAATGGCCGGGACAAACCTGCTTCCCTATGGCTACACCTTC. It translates to CAISVMAGTNLLPYGYTF.

The V call is TRBV11-3, the J call TRBJ2-3; D might be TRBD1 (6 bases). Germline CDR1 is SGHNT and CDR2 is YENEEA. CDR3 length equals 14 residues. V was clipped by 4 bases and J by 3 bases, with 11 bases between them. In DNA form, the CDR3 reads TGTGCCAGCAGCTCCCGGACAGAAACAGATACGCAGTATTTT. Protein product: CASSSRTETDTQYF.

V and J are TRBV20-1 and TRBJ1-5; TRBD1 matches at 7 bases. Germline V gene sequence: CDR1 DFQATT, CDR2 SNEGSKA (reference sequence). This CDR3 is 14 amino acids long. Unmatched junction bases numbered 8, after V lost 3 bases and J lost 6 bases. Written as DNA, the CDR3 is TGCAGTGCTAGTCCGGGACAGCCTCCTCAGCCCCAGCATTTT. It yields the protein CSASPGQPPQPQHF.